Listed below are T cell receptor beta chains from one sample, sequenced in a study of regulatory T cells in long-lasting Graves disease. TCRdb ran MiXCR on the multiplex PCR reads and lists one entry per CDR3 protein. The data show about 470,000 distinct CDR3 sequences, roughly 20% seen once. The sequenced sample was peripheral blood mononuclear cells (PBMCs), obtained when the disease was refractory, from a patient treated with antithyroid drugs. The receptors come from a female donor with Graves disease. Both conserved end residues are part of each CDR3. A D gene is named only where the DNA matches it firmly. The size of a clone is reported for some rows only, either as once, few or many, or as a class for expanded clones.

clone_size	v_call	j_call	d_call	cdr3_aa	cdr3_nt
-	TRBV6-2/TRBV6-3	TRBJ1-1	-	CASSYSQGNAFF	TGTGCCAGCAGTTACTCTCAGGGGAACGCTTTCTTT
few	TRBV20-1	TRBJ2-7	TRBD2	CSAASGRAYEQYF	TGCAGTGCCGCTAGCGGGAGGGCCTACGAGCAGTACTTC
few	TRBV30	TRBJ1-5	-	CAWSVGAGGNQPQHF	TGTGCCTGGAGTGTTGGCGCGGGAGGCAATCAGCCCCAGCATTTT
many	TRBV12-3/TRBV12-4	TRBJ2-5	TRBD2	CASTGGETQYF	TGTGCCAGCACCGGGGGGGAGACCCAGTACTTC
many	TRBV15	TRBJ2-5	-	CATSRGGGQETQYF	TGTGCCACCAGCAGAGGTGGCGGGCAAGAGACCCAGTACTTC
few	TRBV11-2	TRBJ2-7	TRBD2	CASSLVAGGRGREQYF	TGTGCCAGCAGCTTAGTCGCGGGAGGGCGGGGACGCGAGCAGTACTTC
many	TRBV6-1	TRBJ2-6	-	CASRAAVSGANVLTF	TGTGCCAGCAGGGCAGCGGTCTCTGGGGCCAACGTCCTGACTTTC
-	TRBV18	TRBJ2-4	TRBD2	CASSPRDREPSLAGGNIQYF	TGTGCCAGCTCACCAAGGGACAGGGAGCCTTCCCTAGCGGGAGGCAACATTCAGTACTTC
many	TRBV28	TRBJ1-2	TRBD1	CASSSGGPEYGYTF	TGTGCCAGCAGTTCAGGGGGTCCAGAATATGGCTACACCTTC
few	TRBV5-5	TRBJ2-5	-	CASSLGGSGAGETQYF	TGTGCCAGCAGCTTGGGGGGTTCTGGCGCAGGAGAGACCCAGTACTTC
few	TRBV11-2	TRBJ2-7	TRBD1	CASSPTDGQVLSYGQYF	TGTGCCAGCAGCCCAACGGATGGACAGGTGCTGTCCTACGGGCAGTACTTC
-	TRBV4-1	TRBJ1-1	-	CASSQVDGVGEAFF	TGCGCCAGCAGCCAAGTAGATGGAGTTGGCGAAGCTTTCTTT
many	TRBV27	TRBJ2-7	TRBD2	CASSFRTSGSEQYF	TGTGCCAGCAGCTTCCGGACTAGCGGGAGCGAGCAGTACTTC
-	TRBV2	TRBJ2-1	TRBD2	CASKEVAGGNEQFF	TGTGCCAGCAAAGAGGTAGCGGGAGGAAATGAGCAGTTCTTC
few	TRBV11-2	TRBJ1-3	-	CASSYPSGNTIYF	TGTGCCAGCAGCTACCCCTCTGGAAACACCATATATTTT
medium-sized	TRBV28	TRBJ2-5	TRBD1	CASSLWGTAQETQYF	TGTGCCAGCAGTTTGTGGGGGACAGCCCAAGAGACCCAGTACTTC